The 29 T cell receptor beta chains given below trace back to one sample, sequenced in a study of naive and memory T cell subsets. Reverse transcription of blood and skin TCR RNA was primed at alpha and beta constant regions. TCRdb recomputed calls from the 5' RACE reads with MiXCR, one row per CDR3 protein. The sample has 20,000 to 30,000 distinct CDR3 sequences; less than 25% are singletons. Adult healthy volunteers gave 2.5 ml peripheral blood for whole-blood RNA. Receptor source: a female donor in good health.

The CDR3 bases are TGTGCCAGCAGCGAATGGACAAGACGGGAAAAACTGTTTTTT. This translates into CASSEWTRREKLFF. J is TRBJ1-4 and V is TRBV5-6; tentative D call: TRBD1 (5 bases). Trimming pared 4 bases from V and 8 bases from J, leaving 15 bases between. The CDR3 loop spans 14 amino acids. Looked up from germline, CDR1 is SGHDT and CDR2 is YYEEEE.

The sample holds many counts of this clonotype. The chain uses TRBV5-8 and TRBJ2-7, with 8 positions matching TRBD2. V dropped 1 base and J dropped 1; count of bases not matched to a gene: 7. The length of the CDR3 is 16 residues. The germline V gene has CDR1 SGHTS and CDR2 YDEGEE. CDR3 in DNA: TGTGCCAGCAGCTTGAATCCTAGCGGGCCGTCCTACGAGCAGTACTTC. Translating gives CASSLNPSGPSYEQYF.

By share, this clonotype counts as medium-sized (0.01 to 0.1%). V gene TRBV20-1 combines with J gene TRBJ2-3; D unclear. The V gene lost 3 bases and the J gene lost 5 bases, with 12 bases spanning the gap. CDR1 and CDR2 (germline): DFQATT, SNEGSKA (reference sequence). The CDR3 length is 13 residues. CDR3 nucleotides: TGCAGTGCTAGTTATACCTGGGGAGATACGCAGTATTTT. This translates into CSASYTWGDTQYF.

This clonotype occurred many times. The chain employs TRBV2 and TRBJ2-6; TRBD2 might be the D (6 bases). Deletions cut 4 bases from V and 3 bases from J, with 10 bases between. The CDR3 is made up of 15 amino acids. CDR1 SNHLY and CDR2 FYNNEI come from the germline V gene. In nucleotides, the CDR3 is TGTGCCAGCAGTGTCGTGCGGGGTGGGGCCAACGTCCTGACTTTC. As protein: CASSVVRGGANVLTF.

V is TRBV6-1 and J is TRBJ2-7; D is unclear. This CDR3 has 13 amino acids. The V and J ends lost 7 bases and 6 bases respectively, with 16 bases between them. Germline V CDR1 and CDR2: MNHNS, SASEGT. The chain's CDR3 is CASNQYSKAEQYF. CDR3 nucleotides: TGTGCCAGCAACCAGTACTCGAAGGCCGAGCAGTACTTC.

This clonotype appeared many times. The chain links TRBV5-4 to TRBJ1-6, with unresolved D. Germline loops: CDR1 SGHNT, CDR2 YYREEE (reference sequence). The CDR3 spans 14 residues. The germline V and J ends were trimmed by 2 bases and 8 bases, with 11 bases remaining between them. The CDR3 coding sequence is TGTGCCAGCAGCTTACAAGTCGGGGATTCACCCCTCCACTTT. This encodes CASSLQVGDSPLHF.

This sequence joins TRBV10-3 and TRBJ1-1; D might be TRBD1 (5 bases). The CDR3 contains 12 residues. Germline V lookup: CDR1 ENHRY, CDR2 SYGVKD. The V and J ends lost 9 bases and 1 base respectively, with 9 bases between them. CDR3 nucleotide sequence: TGTGCCATTGGGACGGCGAACACTGAAGCTTTCTTT. Its protein is CAIGTANTEAFF.

About this clonotype: Just one base apart from a much larger clone, this may be a read error. The rearrangement uses TRBV29-1 and TRBJ2-7; no definite D call. Germline assignment: CDR1 SQVTM and CDR2 ANQGSEA. The length of the CDR3 is 11 residues. The CDR3 nucleotides are TGCAGCGTTGCTGACAACTACGAGCAGGACTTC. Translated: CSVADNYEQDF.

By share, this clonotype counts as medium-sized (0.01 to 0.1%). The V call is TRBV29-1, the J call TRBJ1-1; weak D call: TRBD1 (5 bases). Between the trimmed V and J ends, which lost 7 bases and 1 base, there was a span of 13 bases. From germline, CDR1 is SQVTM and CDR2 ANQGSEA. This CDR3 is built from 13 residues. The DNA for the CDR3 is TGCAGCGGTAGACAGACGACGAACACTGAAGCTTTCTTT. It yields the protein CSGRQTTNTEAFF.

By sample fraction, this clonotype is medium-sized. The V gene is TRBV15, the J gene TRBJ2-7; perhaps D is TRBD1 or TRBD2 (5 bases each). Germline values: CDR1 LNHNV, CDR2 YYDKDF (reference sequence). V lost 4 bases and J lost 0, with 10 bases in between. This CDR3 spans 14 amino acids. The CDR3 DNA reads TGTGCCACCAGCATGGGACGGAACTCCTACGAGCAGTACTTC. This codes for CATSMGRNSYEQYF.

This chain connects TRBV5-1 to TRBJ1-2; a weak D match, TRBD1 (5 bases). The CDR3 is made up of 13 amino acids. CDR1 is SGHRS, CDR2 YFSETQ, per germline. V dropped 2 bases and J dropped 3 bases, with 8 bases sitting between them. The CDR3 DNA reads TGCGCCAGCAGCTTTTCACAGGACTATGGCTACACCTTC. Amino acids: CASSFSQDYGYTF.

This clonotype showed up many times. The chain uses TRBV7-3 and TRBJ1-1; D is perhaps TRBD1 (5 bases). This CDR3 region has 14 residues. In germline, CDR1 is SGHTA, CDR2 FQGTGA. The V end lost 2 bases, the J end lost 4 bases, and 11 bases lay between the germline ends. The CDR3 nucleotides are TGTGCCAGCAGCTTAGGGGCCCTGGGCACTGAAGCTTTCTTT. Protein product: CASSLGALGTEAFF.

This clonotype qualifies as medium-sized. The chain couples TRBV25-1 to TRBJ2-1; 13 bases match TRBD2. This CDR3 contains 16 residues. CDR1 and CDR2 from the germline V gene are MGHDK and SYGVNS. The V and J ends lost 4 bases and 5 bases, in that order; junction bases with no gene match: 5. CDR3 nucleotide sequence: TGTGCCAGCAGTGCCGGGACTAGCGGGGTCGACAATGAGCAGTTCTTC. Protein product: CASSAGTSGVDNEQFF.

This clonotype was detected a few times. The chain has TRBV20-1 and TRBJ2-7, with D maybe TRBD2 (7 bases). Germline V lookup: CDR1 DFQATT, CDR2 SNEGSKA (reference sequence). The V end lost 0 bases, the J end lost 0 bases, and 15 bases lay between the germline ends. This CDR3 has 16 residues. This chain's CDR3 is CSARDRGGASSYEQYF. CDR3 sequence (DNA): TGCAGTGCTAGAGATCGCGGGGGCGCAAGCTCCTACGAGCAGTACTTC.

The rearrangement links TRBV6-2 or TRBV6-3 to TRBJ2-7, with TRBD2 matching 10 bases. This CDR3 spans 13 amino acids. Germline CDR1 is MNHEY and CDR2 is SVGEGT. The ends lost 11 bases at V and 1 base at J; junction bases unmatched: 5. The CDR3 DNA sequence: TGTGCCTGCGGACTAGCGGCTTCCTACGAGCAGTACTTC. Translation: CACGLAASYEQYF.

The chain recombines TRBV20-1 with TRBJ1-4; no reliable D call. Germline V lookup: CDR1 DFQATT, CDR2 SNEGSKA (reference sequence). This CDR3 region has 13 residues. Trimming took off 3 bases at V and 10 bases at J, with 15 bases between the two ends. The CDR3 DNA reads as TGCAGTGCTAGTTCCTCGCCGGCGGGAAAACTGTTTTTT. This gives the protein CSASSSPAGKLFF.

This clonotype occurred a few times. The chain is built from TRBV29-1 and TRBJ2-1, with 10 bases identical to TRBD2. Germline V gene sequence: CDR1 SQVTM, CDR2 ANQGSEA. V shed 7 bases and J 4 bases; nucleotides not matched to a gene: 4. CDR3 length: 13 amino acids. For the CDR3, the DNA is TGCAGCGCTGGACTAGCGGTATACAATGAGCAGTTCTTC. This sequence encodes CSAGLAVYNEQFF.

This rearrangement joins TRBV29-1 to TRBJ2-6; the D is unclear. The CDR3 sequence is 18 residues long. The germline gives CDR1 SQVTM, CDR2 ANQGSEA. V was pared by 0 bases and J by 2 bases, with 17 bases between. CDR3 in amino acids: CSVEDLLRDPTGANVLTF. DNA for the CDR3: TGCAGCGTTGAAGATCTTCTTAGGGATCCGACTGGGGCCAACGTCCTGACTTTC. The full variable domain, in which reference TRBV29-1 and TRBJ2-6 provide the parts outside the CDR3, is SAVISQKPSRDICQRGTSLTIQCQVDSQVTMMFWYRQQPGQSLTLIATANQGSEATYESGFVIDKFPISRPNLTFSTLTVSNMSPEDSSIYLCSVEDLLRDPTGANVLTFGAGSRLTVL.

The chain recombines TRBV5-1 with TRBJ1-3, with D possibly being TRBD1 (5 bases). Per the germline V gene, CDR1 is SGHRS and CDR2 is YFSETQ. CDR3 size: 13 residues. The V and J ends lost 2 bases and 4 bases respectively, with 7 bases between them. CDR3 nucleotide sequence: TGCGCCAGCAGCTTTGACAGAGGAAACACCATATATTTT. Translating it yields CASSFDRGNTIYF.

By sample share, this clonotype is medium-sized. The genes are TRBV20-1 and TRBJ2-2; TRBD2 agrees at 10 bases. This CDR3 has 17 amino acids. The ends lost 6 bases at V and 1 base at J; junction bases unmatched: 11. The germline V gene encodes CDR1 DFQATT and CDR2 SNEGSKA (reference sequence). CDR3 in DNA: TGCAGTGCCCGTCGGCTAGCGGGGGCAGTGAACACCGGGGAGCTGTTTTTT. It codes for CSARRLAGAVNTGELFF.

The chain employs TRBV7-6 and TRBJ2-3; TRBD2 might be the D (6 bases). Trimming left V 5 bases short and J 14 bases short, with 14 bases between. In germline, CDR1 is SGHVS, CDR2 FNYEAQ. The CDR3 totals 11 residues. CDR3 in amino acids: CASSGGTPPYF. The CDR3, as DNA: TGTGCCAGCAGCGGTGGGACTCCGCCGTATTTT.

This sequence joins TRBV29-1 and TRBJ2-3, with 9 positions matching TRBD2. This CDR3 has 15 residues. Germline V gene data show CDR1 as SQVTM and CDR2 as ANQGSEA. The V segment lost 7 bases and the J segment 1 base; nucleotides outside the gene matches: 9. In DNA, the CDR3 is TGCAGCGCAGGTAGCGGGAGTTTCGGCACAGATACGCAGTATTTT. This codes for CSAGSGSFGTDTQYF.

This clonotype was observed a few times. This chain joins TRBV20-1 and TRBJ2-7; no firm D call. The CDR3 contains 12 residues. The V gene's germline CDR1 is DFQATT and CDR2 SNEGSKA (reference sequence). V was trimmed by 4 bases and J by 3 bases, leaving 10 bases between them. CDR3 loop: CSATTDLYEQYF. As DNA, the CDR3 is TGCAGTGCTACCACCGACCTCTACGAGCAGTACTTC.

On this clonotype itself: A read error may explain this, as a much larger clone is one base away. The chain links TRBV29-1 to TRBJ2-7, with 7 nucleotides matching TRBD1. Germline V gene lookup returns CDR1 SQVTM and CDR2 ANQGSEA. Losses at the gene ends were 6 bases for V and 2 bases for J; bases not matched to a gene: 13. CDR3 size: 15 residues. The CDR3 sequence: CSVTVPGQFAYEQYF. The CDR3 nucleotides read TGCAGCGTAACCGTACCGGGACAGTTTGCCTACGAGCAGTACTTC.

This clonotype has just a few counts. This chain links TRBV20-1 with TRBJ2-6, with D unresolved. The CDR3 has 14 residues. The V end was cut by 5 bases, the J end by 0 bases, with 8 bases between. Germline CDR1 DFQATT, CDR2 SNEGSKA (reference sequence). The CDR3 bases are TGCAGTGCTGCACACCTCTCTGGGGCCAACGTCCTGACTTTC. Translated, it gives CSAAHLSGANVLTF.

Judged by abundance, this clonotype is medium-sized. In nucleotides, the CDR3 is TGTGCCTGGAATCCGGGACTAGTCGCCTACGAGCAGTACTTC. It is translated as CAWNPGLVAYEQYF. V is TRBV30 and J is TRBJ2-7; 8 bases fit TRBD2. The CDR3 spans 14 residues. V shed 4 bases and J 2 bases; nucleotides not matched to a gene: 7. Germline V gives CDR1 GTSNPN, CDR2 SVGIG (reference sequence).

V and J are TRBV4-3 and TRBJ2-1, with D maybe TRBD1 (6 bases). This CDR3 comprises 13 residues. Germline loops: CDR1 LGHNA, CDR2 YSLEER. Trimming removed 0 bases at V and 9 bases at J, with 9 bases between. The CDR3 protein is CASSQDGTTEQFF. In DNA form, the CDR3 reads TGCGCCAGCAGCCAAGATGGGACAACTGAGCAGTTCTTC.

This sequence joins TRBV20-1 and TRBJ2-7, with D possibly TRBD2 on 6 matching bases. The germline V gene encodes CDR1 DFQATT and CDR2 SNEGSKA (reference sequence). This CDR3 region has 12 residues. With 5 bases removed from V and 6 bases from J, the gap between germline ends came to 14 bases. CDR3 sequence reads: CSAVRRDREQYF. As DNA, the CDR3 is TGCAGTGCTGTTCGGCGGGATCGCGAGCAGTACTTC.

V usage is TRBV20-1 and J usage is TRBJ2-1, with 7 positions matching TRBD2. The CDR3 consists of 15 residues. V lost 1 base to trimming and J lost 7 bases; unmatched junction nucleotides: 10. Germline lookup yields CDR1 DFQATT and CDR2 SNEGSKA (reference sequence). The CDR3 reads CSARAMGLSINEQFF. The CDR3 DNA reads as TGCAGTGCTAGAGCAATGGGACTATCCATAAATGAGCAGTTCTTC.